Listed below are T cell receptor beta chains from one sample, sequenced in a study of beta chain features in type 1 diabetes. Some clones are missing from TCRdb's copy, which holds only in-frame ones; the method was immunoSEQ multiplex PCR. The sample has fewer than 250,000 clones, around 65% seen once; the top ten hold about 0.051%. Sequencing input: naive CD4+ T cells from blood. The receptors were sampled from a man aged 25 to 45 in good health. Each CDR3 is given with its conserved first and last residue. The order of the fields is D gene, V gene, clone size, CDR3 protein. D genes are given only for firm matches. Size values are once, few and many counts, or a class for expanded clones, and some rows have none.

D: TRBD2; V: TRBV2; size: -; CDR3: CASSPSGSGASEQFF
D: -; V: TRBV30; size: -; CDR3: CAWRRGPETQYF
D: -; V: TRBV29-1; size: -; CDR3: CSVEEDYGYTF
D: TRBD1; V: TRBV11-3; size: -; CDR3: CASSLQGVHEQYF
D: -; V: TRBV7-9; size: -; CDR3: CASSQDRGIQYF
D: -; V: TRBV25-1; size: -; CDR3: CASAGVRLHTDTQYF
D: TRBD1; V: TRBV13; size: -; CDR3: CASRPRDRAFEAFF
D: -; V: TRBV30; size: few; CDR3: CAWSLQTDTQYF
D: -; V: TRBV7-2; size: -; CDR3: CASTNGAAHSTDTQYF
D: -; V: TRBV7-2; size: -; CDR3: CASTVLSGRQETQYF
D: -; V: TRBV9; size: -; CDR3: CASSVDRFTNTGELFF
D: -; V: TRBV15; size: -; CDR3: CATSRELDYGYTF
D: -; V: TRBV5-1; size: -; CDR3: CASSSGLLTDTQYF
D: -; V: TRBV20-1; size: -; CDR3: CSATRGNEQFF
D: -; V: TRBV25-1; size: -; CDR3: CASSETVSTDTQYF
D: -; V: TRBV11-1; size: once; CDR3: CASSLAGELFF
D: -; V: TRBV29-1; size: -; CDR3: CSVEAVPPNEQFF
D: TRBD2; V: TRBV29-1; size: few; CDR3: CSVGLAGETQYF
D: -; V: TRBV29-1; size: -; CDR3: CSVEVSSSEPQHF
D: -; V: TRBV29-1; size: -; CDR3: CSGDGSSYNEQFF
D: -; V: TRBV30; size: -; CDR3: CAWVWTGTDTQYF
D: -; V: TRBV7-2; size: -; CDR3: CASSLSPGLVANEQFF
D: -; V: TRBV11-2; size: -; CDR3: CASSLEVTKLYEQYF
D: TRBD1; V: TRBV30; size: -; CDR3: CAWSRTGSLAEKLFF
D: TRBD2; V: TRBV7-9; size: -; CDR3: CASSRLAGTSDEQFF
D: TRBD1; V: TRBV14; size: -; CDR3: CASSPRDSRETQYF
D: -; V: TRBV28; size: -; CDR3: CASSPGIPGDIQYF
D: -; V: TRBV5-1; size: once; CDR3: CASSKRETATNEKLFF
D: -; V: TRBV7-9; size: -; CDR3: CASSLETSFYNEQFF
D: TRBD1; V: TRBV10-3; size: -; CDR3: CAINTGTANTEAFF
D: -; V: TRBV2; size: -; CDR3: CASSQGILQETQYF
D: -; V: TRBV10-3; size: -; CDR3: CAITGVGDTQYF
D: TRBD1; V: TRBV10-2; size: -; CDR3: CATPGQLNTGELFF
D: TRBD2; V: TRBV30; size: -; CDR3: CAWTSSGYNEQFF
D: -; V: TRBV30; size: -; CDR3: CAWRPGFQETQYF
D: -; V: TRBV23-1; size: -; CDR3: CASRVVRGYEQYF
D: -; V: TRBV29-1; size: -; CDR3: CSVESQGGDEQYF
D: TRBD2; V: TRBV29-1; size: -; CDR3: CSAKGLAGESDTQYF
D: -; V: TRBV18; size: -; CDR3: CASSPTHLNEQFF
D: TRBD1; V: TRBV9; size: -; CDR3: CASSVEGQGPGELFF
D: -; V: TRBV4-3; size: -; CDR3: CASSQGRGLMDTQYF
D: -; V: TRBV4-2; size: -; CDR3: CASSQEKGPLIHEQFF
D: TRBD1; V: TRBV23-1; size: -; CDR3: CASSFRDRSTDTQYF
D: -; V: TRBV7-2; size: -; CDR3: CASSRTSSTDTQYF